The clone carrying this T cell receptor (beta chain) was counted ten times or more. Its antigen is currently unknown. These data are taken from a study of CD8 T cells in ankylosing spondylitis. Regarding the study as a whole: Within ankylosing spondylitis blood, a TCR beta motif made up of eight highly homologous variants appeared to be characteristic. The authors reported significant enrichment of disease-linked clones in matched ankylosing spondylitis synovial fluid. Those disease-linked clones were CD8+; they were also relatively rare in peripheral blood.

The TCR beta libraries were generated through quantitative 5'-RACE incorporating molecular barcodes. A single record per CDR3 protein comes from TCRdb applying MiXCR to the 5' RACE reads. The sample has hundreds of thousands of distinct CDR3 sequences; approximately 10% are singletons. The sample consisted of blood, either unsorted or a sorted T cell fraction (not recorded which). The receptor's source is a male donor with ankylosing spondylitis.

CDR3 DNA: TGCAGTGCTAGAGATCGAAGGGGAAACACTGAAGCTTTCTTT. Protein sequence: CSARDRRGNTEAFF. The rearrangement links TRBV20-1 to TRBJ1-1, with D possibly matching TRBD1 (5 bases). Germline V gene data show CDR1 as DFQATT and CDR2 as SNEGSKA (reference sequence). The V end was cut by 0 bases, the J end by 2 bases, with 10 bases between. This CDR3 is built from 14 residues.